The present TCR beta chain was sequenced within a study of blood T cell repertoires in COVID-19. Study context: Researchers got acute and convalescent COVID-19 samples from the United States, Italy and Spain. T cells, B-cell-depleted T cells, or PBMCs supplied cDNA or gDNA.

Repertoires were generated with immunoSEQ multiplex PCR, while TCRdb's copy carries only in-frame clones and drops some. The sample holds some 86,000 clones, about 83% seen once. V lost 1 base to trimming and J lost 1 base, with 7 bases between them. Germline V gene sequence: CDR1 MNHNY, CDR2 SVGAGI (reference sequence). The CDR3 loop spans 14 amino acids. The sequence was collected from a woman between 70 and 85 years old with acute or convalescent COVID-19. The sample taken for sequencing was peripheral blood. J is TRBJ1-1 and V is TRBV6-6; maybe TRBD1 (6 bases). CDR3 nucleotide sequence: TGTGCCAGCAGTTACTTGGGGGCGAACACTGAAGCTTTCTTT. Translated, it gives CASSYLGANTEAFF.